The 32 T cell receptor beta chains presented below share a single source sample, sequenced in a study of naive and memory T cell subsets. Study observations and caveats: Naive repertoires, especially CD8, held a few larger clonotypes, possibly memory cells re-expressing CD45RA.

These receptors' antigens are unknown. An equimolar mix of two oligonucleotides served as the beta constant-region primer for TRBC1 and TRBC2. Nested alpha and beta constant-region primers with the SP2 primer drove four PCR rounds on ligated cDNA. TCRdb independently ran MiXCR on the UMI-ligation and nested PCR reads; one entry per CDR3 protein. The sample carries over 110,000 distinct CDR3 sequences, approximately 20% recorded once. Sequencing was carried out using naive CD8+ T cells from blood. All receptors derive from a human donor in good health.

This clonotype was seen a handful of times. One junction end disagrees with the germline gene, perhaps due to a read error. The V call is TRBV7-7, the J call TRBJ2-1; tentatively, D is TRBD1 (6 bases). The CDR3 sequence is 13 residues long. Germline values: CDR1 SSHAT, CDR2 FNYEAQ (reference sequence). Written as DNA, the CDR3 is TGTGCTAGCAGCGTAACAGGGAGTGATGAGCAGTTCTTC. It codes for CASSVTGSDEQFF.

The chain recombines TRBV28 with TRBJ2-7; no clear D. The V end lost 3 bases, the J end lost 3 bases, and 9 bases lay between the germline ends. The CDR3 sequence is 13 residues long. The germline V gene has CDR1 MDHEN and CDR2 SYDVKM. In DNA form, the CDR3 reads TGTGCCAGCAGTTTGCTTGGGCACTACGAGCAGTACTTC. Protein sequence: CASSLLGHYEQYF. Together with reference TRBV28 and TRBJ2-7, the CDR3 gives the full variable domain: DVKVTQSSRYLVKRTGEKVFLECVQDMDHENMFWYRQDPGLGLRLIYFSYDVKMKEKGDIPEGYSVSREKKERFSLILESASTNQTSMYLCASSLLGHYEQYFGPGTRLTVT.

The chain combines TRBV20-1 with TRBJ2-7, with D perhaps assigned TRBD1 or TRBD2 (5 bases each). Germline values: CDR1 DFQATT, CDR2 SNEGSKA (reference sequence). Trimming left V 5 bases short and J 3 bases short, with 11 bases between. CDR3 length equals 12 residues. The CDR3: CSADGTNYEQYF. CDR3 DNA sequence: TGCAGTGCTGACGGGACCAACTACGAGCAGTACTTC.

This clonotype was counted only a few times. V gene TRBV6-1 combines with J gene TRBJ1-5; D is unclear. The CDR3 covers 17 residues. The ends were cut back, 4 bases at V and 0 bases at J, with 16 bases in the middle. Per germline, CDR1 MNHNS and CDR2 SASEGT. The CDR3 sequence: CASSAGMAQISNQPQHF. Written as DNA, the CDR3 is TGTGCCAGCAGTGCGGGAATGGCGCAGATTAGCAATCAGCCCCAGCATTTT.

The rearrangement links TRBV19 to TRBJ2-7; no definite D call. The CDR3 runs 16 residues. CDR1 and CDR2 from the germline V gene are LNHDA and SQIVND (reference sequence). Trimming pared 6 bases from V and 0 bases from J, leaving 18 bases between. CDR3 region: CASSVRTIKSSYEQYF. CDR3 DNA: TGTGCCAGTAGCGTCAGGACCATTAAAAGCTCCTACGAGCAGTACTTC.

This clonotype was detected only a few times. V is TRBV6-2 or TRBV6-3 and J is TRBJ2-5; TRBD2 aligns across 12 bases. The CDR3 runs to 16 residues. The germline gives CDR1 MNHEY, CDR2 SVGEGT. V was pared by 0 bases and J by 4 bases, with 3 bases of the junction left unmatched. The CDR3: CASSYSTSGSRETQYF. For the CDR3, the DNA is TGTGCCAGCAGTTACTCGACTAGCGGGAGCCGAGAGACCCAGTACTTC.

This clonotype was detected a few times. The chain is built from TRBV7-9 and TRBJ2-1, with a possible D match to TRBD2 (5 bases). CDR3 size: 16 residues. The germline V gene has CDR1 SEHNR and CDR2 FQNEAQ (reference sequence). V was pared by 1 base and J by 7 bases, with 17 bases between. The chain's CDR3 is CASSLGTSYRVNEQFF. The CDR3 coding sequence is TGTGCCAGCAGCTTAGGCACTAGTTACCGGGTTAATGAGCAGTTCTTC. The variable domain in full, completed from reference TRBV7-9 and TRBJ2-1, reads DTGVSQNPRHKITKRGQNVTFRCDPISEHNRLYWYRQTLGQGPEFLTYFQNEAQLEKSRLLSDRFSAERPKGSFSTLEIQRTEQGDSAMYLCASSLGTSYRVNEQFFGPGTRLTVL.

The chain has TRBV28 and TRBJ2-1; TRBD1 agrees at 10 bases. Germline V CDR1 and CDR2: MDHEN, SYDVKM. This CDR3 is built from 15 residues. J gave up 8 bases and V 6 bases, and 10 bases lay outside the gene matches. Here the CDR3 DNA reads TGTGCCAGCAGGGAGAGACAGGGGGCATGGGATGAGCAGTTCTTC. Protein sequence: CASRERQGAWDEQFF.

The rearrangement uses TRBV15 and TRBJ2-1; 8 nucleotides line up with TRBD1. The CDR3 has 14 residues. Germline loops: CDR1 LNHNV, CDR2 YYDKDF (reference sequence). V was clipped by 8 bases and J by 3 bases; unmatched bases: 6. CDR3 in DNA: TGTGCCACCGGAAAGACAGGGGACTACAATGAGCAGTTCTTC. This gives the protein CATGKTGDYNEQFF.

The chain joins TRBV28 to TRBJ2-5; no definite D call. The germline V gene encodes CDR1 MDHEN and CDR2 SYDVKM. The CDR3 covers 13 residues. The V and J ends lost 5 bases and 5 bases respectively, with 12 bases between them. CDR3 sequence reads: CASSIAKLETQYF. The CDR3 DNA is TGTGCCAGCAGTATTGCCAAATTGGAGACCCAGTACTTC.

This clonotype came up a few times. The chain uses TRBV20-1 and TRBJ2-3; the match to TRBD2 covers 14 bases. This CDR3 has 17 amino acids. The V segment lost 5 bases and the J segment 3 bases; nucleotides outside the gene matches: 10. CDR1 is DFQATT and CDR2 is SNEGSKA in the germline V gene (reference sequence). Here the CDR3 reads CSAGGTSGSFVTDTQYF. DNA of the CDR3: TGCAGTGCTGGCGGGACTAGCGGGAGTTTTGTAACAGATACGCAGTATTTT.

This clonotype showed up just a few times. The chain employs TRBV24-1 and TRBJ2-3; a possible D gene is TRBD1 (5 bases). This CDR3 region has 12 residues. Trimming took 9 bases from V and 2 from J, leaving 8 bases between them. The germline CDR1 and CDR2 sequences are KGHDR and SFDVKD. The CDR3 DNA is TGTGCCACCCAGGGAACCACAGATACGCAGTATTTT. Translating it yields CATQGTTDTQYF.

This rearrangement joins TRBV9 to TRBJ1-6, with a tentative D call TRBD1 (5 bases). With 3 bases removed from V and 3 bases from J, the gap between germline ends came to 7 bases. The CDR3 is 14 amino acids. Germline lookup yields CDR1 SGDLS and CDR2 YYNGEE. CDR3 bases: TGTGCCAGCAGCGACGACAGCTATAATTCACCCCTCCACTTT. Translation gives CASSDDSYNSPLHF.

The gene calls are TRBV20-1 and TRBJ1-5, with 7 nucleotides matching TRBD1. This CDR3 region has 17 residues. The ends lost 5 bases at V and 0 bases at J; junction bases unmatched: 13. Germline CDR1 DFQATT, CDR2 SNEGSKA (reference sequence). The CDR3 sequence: CSALNRDRIYSNQPQHF. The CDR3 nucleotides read TGCAGTGCTCTCAACCGGGACAGAATTTATAGCAATCAGCCCCAGCATTTT.

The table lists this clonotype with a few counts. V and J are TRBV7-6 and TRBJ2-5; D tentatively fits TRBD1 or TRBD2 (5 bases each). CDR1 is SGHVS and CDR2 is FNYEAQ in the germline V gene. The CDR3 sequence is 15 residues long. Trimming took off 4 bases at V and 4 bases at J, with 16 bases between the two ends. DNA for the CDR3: TGTGCCAGCAGCTCTGGACCGACGAGGGGAGAGACCCAGTACTTC. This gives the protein CASSSGPTRGETQYF.

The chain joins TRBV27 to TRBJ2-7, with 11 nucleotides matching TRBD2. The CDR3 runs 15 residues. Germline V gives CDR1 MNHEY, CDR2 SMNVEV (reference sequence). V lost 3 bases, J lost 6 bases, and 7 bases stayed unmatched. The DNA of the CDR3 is TGTGCCAGCAGTTTGTCGCTAGCGGGAGGATCCGAGCAGTACTTC. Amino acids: CASSLSLAGGSEQYF.

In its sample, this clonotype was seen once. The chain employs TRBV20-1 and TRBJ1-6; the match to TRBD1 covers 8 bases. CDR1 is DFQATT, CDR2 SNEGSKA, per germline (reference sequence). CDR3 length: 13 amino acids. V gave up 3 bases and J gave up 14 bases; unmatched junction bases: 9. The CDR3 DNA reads TGCAGTGCTAGCCAAGGACAGGGTTTTACCCTCCACTTT. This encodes CSASQGQGFTLHF.

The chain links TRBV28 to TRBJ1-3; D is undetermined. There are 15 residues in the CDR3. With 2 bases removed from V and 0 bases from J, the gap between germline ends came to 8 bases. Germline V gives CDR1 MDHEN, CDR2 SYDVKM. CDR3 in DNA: TGTGCCAGCAGTTTAGTTTCAGGCTCTGGAAACACCATATATTTT. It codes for CASSLVSGSGNTIYF.

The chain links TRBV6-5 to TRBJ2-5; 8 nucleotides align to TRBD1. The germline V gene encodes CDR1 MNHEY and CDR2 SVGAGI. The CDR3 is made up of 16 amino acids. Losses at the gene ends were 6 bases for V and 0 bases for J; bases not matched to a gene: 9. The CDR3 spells CASSEPTGADQETQYF. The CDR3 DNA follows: TGTGCCAGCAGCGAACCGACAGGGGCTGACCAAGAGACCCAGTACTTC.

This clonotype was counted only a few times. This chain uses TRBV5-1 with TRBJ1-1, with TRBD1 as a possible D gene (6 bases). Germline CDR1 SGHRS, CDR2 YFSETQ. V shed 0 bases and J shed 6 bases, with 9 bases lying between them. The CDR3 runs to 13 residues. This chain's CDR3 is CASSLAGQPEAFF. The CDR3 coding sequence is TGCGCCAGCAGCTTGGCCGGACAGCCTGAAGCTTTCTTT.

CDR3 amino acids: CATHGGQYEQFF. The CDR3 region has the DNA TGTGCCACCCACGGAGGGCAATATGAGCAGTTCTTC. The chain recombines TRBV27 with TRBJ2-1; D possibly corresponds to TRBD2 (6 bases). The ends were cut back, 10 bases at V and 8 bases at J, with 15 bases in the middle. Germline V gene lookup returns CDR1 MNHEY and CDR2 SMNVEV (reference sequence). This CDR3 has 12 amino acids.

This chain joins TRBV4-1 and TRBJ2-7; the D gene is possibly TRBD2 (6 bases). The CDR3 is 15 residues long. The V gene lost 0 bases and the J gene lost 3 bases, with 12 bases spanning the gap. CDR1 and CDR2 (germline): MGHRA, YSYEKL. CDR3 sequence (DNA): TGCGCCAGCAGCCAAGACGGGACTCTGGGCTACGAGCAGTACTTC. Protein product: CASSQDGTLGYEQYF.

The DNA for the CDR3 is TGCAGTGCCCCGAGGGAGAGGGGGTCCTATGGCTACACCTTC. Translating it yields CSAPRERGSYGYTF. This chain joins TRBV20-1 and TRBJ1-2, with D possibly matching TRBD1 (6 bases). The CDR3 is made up of 14 amino acids. The V and J ends lost 6 bases and 4 bases respectively, with 18 bases between them. CDR1 and CDR2 from the germline V gene are DFQATT and SNEGSKA (reference sequence).

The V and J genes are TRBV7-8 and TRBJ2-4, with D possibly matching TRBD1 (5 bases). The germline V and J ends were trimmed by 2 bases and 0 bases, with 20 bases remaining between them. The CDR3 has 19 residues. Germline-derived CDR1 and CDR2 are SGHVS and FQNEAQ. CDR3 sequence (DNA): TGTGCCAGCAGCTTAACAATACGACAGACGAATGTAGCCAAAAACATTCAGTACTTC. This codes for CASSLTIRQTNVAKNIQYF.

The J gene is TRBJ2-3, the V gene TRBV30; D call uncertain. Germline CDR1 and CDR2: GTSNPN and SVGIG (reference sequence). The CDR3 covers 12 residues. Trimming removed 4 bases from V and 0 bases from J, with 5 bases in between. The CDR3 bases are TGTGCCTGGACTCAAAGCACAGATACGCAGTATTTT. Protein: CAWTQSTDTQYF. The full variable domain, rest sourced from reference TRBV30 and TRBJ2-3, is SQTIHQWPATLVQPVGSPLSLECTVEGTSNPNLYWYRQAAGRGLQLLFYSVGIGQISSEVPQNLSASRPQDRQFILSSKKLLLSDSGFYLCAWTQSTDTQYFGPGTRLTVL.

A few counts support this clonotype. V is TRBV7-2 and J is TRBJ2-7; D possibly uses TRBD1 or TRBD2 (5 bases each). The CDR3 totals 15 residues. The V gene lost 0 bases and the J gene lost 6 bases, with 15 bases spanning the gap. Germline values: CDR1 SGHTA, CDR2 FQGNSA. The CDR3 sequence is CASSLAPGPSREQYF. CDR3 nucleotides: TGTGCCAGCAGCTTAGCCCCGGGACCAAGCCGCGAGCAGTACTTC.

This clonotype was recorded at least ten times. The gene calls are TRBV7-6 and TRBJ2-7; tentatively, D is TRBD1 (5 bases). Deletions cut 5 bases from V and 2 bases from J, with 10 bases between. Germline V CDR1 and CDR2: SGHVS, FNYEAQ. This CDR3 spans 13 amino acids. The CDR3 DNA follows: TGTGCCAGCAGCCCCTCAGGGACCTACGAGCAGTACTTC. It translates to CASSPSGTYEQYF.

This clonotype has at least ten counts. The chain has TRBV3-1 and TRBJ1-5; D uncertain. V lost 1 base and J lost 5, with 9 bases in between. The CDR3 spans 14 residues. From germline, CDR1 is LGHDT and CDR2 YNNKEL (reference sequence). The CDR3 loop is CASSQVLGDQPQHF. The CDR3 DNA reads TGTGCCAGCAGCCAAGTATTGGGCGATCAGCCCCAGCATTTT. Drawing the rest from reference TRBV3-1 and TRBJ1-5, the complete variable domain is DTAVSQTPKYLVTQMGNDKSIKCEQNLGHDTMYWYKQDSKKFLKIMFSYNNKELIINETVPNRFSPKSPDKAHLNLHINSLELGDSAVYFCASSQVLGDQPQHFGDGTRLSIL.

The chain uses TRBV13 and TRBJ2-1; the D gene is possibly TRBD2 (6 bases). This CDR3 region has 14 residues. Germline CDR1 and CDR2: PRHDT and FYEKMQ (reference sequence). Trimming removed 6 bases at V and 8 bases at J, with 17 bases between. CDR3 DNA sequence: TGTGCCAGCAGAGTGGCTAGCGTGATCGATGAGCAGTTCTTC. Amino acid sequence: CASRVASVIDEQFF.

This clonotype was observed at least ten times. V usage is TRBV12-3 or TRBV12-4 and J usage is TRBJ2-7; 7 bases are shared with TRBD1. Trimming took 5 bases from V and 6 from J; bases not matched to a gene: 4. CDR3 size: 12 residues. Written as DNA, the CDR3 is TGTGCCAGCAGTCTTACAGGGGTCGAGCAGTACTTC. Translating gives CASSLTGVEQYF.

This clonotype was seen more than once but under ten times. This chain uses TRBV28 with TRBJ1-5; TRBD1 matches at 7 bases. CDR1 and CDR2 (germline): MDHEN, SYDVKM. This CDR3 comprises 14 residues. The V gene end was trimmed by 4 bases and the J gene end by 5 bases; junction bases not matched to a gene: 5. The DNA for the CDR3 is TGTGCCAGCAGTTGGGGACAGCCCGATCAGCCCCAGCATTTT. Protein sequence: CASSWGQPDQPQHF.

CDR3 amino acids: CASSHPQGGTETQYF. In DNA, the CDR3 is TGCGCCAGCAGCCACCCCCAGGGAGGGACAGAGACCCAGTACTTC. V and J are TRBV4-1 and TRBJ2-5; 7 bases align to TRBD2. The germline V gene encodes CDR1 MGHRA and CDR2 YSYEKL. V dropped 3 bases and J dropped 4; count of bases not matched to a gene: 8. This CDR3 has 15 amino acids.